This passage covers 22 T cell receptor beta chains from one sample sequenced in a study of long-term antiretroviral therapy in people with HIV. Samples were assayed with immunoSEQ v3.0 at survey level. Profiled with immunoSEQ multiplex PCR; TCRdb holds only in-frame clones, not every one. This sample carries 19,000 or so clones, approximately 82% of them seen once, and the ten largest clones take just under 9%. The sample consisted of unsorted PBMCs, taken 0.3 years before starting antiretroviral therapy. The source of these receptors is a man aged 50 or older with HIV.

The V gene is TRBV7-2, the J gene TRBJ1-2, with TRBD1 matching 10 bases. The germline V gene has CDR1 SGHTA and CDR2 FQGNSA. The ends lost 3 bases at V and 3 bases at J; junction bases unmatched: 13. The CDR3 is 18 residues long. CDR3 nucleotide sequence: TGTGCCAGCAGCTTCAGAACGTATCCGGGACAGGGGTACTATGGCTACACCTTC. This sequence encodes CASSFRTYPGQGYYGYTF. The full variable domain, its missing parts supplied by reference TRBV7-2 and TRBJ1-2, is GAGVSQSPSNKVTEKGKDVELRCDPISGHTALYWYRQSLGQGLEFLIYFQGNSAPDKSGLPSDRFSAERTGGSVSTLTIQRTQQEDSAVYLCASSFRTYPGQGYYGYTFGSGTRLTVV.

Only one count was recorded for this clone. The chain couples TRBV6-7 to TRBJ1-4; TRBD1 matches 9 bases. TRBV6-7 counts as an open reading frame of uncertain function. The CDR3 loop spans 17 amino acids. The trim removed 2 bases at V and 0 bases at J, leaving 4 bases unmatched. The CDR3 DNA reads as TGTGCCAGCAGTTACCCGGGACAGGGAGCAACTAATGAAAAACTGTTTTTT. This gives the protein CASSYPGQGATNEKLFF.

In this sample, this clone is medium-sized. The V and J genes are TRBV6-1 and TRBJ1-5; 7 bases are a match to TRBD1. The germline V gene encodes CDR1 MNHNS and CDR2 SASEGT. The CDR3 spans 14 residues. V lost 0 bases and J lost 6; bases outside the gene matches: 2. In DNA, the CDR3 is TGTGCCAGCAGTGAAGCCGGGGACAGTCAGCCCCAGCATTTT. It is translated as CASSEAGDSQPQHF.

For the CDR3, the DNA is TGCGCCAGCAGCCAAGGGTCCTATTCTGGAAACACCATATATTTT. Protein sequence: CASSQGSYSGNTIYF. J is TRBJ1-3 and V is TRBV4-1; no definite D call. V dropped 1 base and J dropped 1 base, with 8 bases sitting between them. Germline-derived CDR1 and CDR2 are MGHRA and YSYEKL. The CDR3 totals 15 residues.

The rearrangement joins TRBV7-3 to TRBJ1-6; 7 bases are a match to TRBD1. Germline lookup yields CDR1 SGHTA and CDR2 FQGTGA. V was clipped by 10 bases and J by 2 bases; unmatched bases: 14. This CDR3 has 17 amino acids. CDR3 sequence: CAIPVQGGRPYNSPLHF. In DNA, the CDR3 is TGTGCCATCCCCGTGCAGGGGGGCCGACCCTATAATTCACCCCTCCACTTT.

V is TRBV7-6 and J is TRBJ2-5, with unresolved D. The CDR3 loop spans 12 amino acids. Trimming stripped 5 bases from V and 3 bases from J, with 7 bases between. Germline CDR1 and CDR2: SGHVS and FNYEAQ. The DNA of the CDR3 is TGTGCCAGCAGCGTCGGAGAAGAGACCCAGTACTTC. Its translation is CASSVGEETQYF.

A remark on this clone: No DNA is shown, since the ends of the CDR3 on it are uncertain; the CDR3 is the one TCRdb lists. This sequence joins TRBV6-1 and TRBJ2-1; the table's D call TRBD2 went unverified against the DNA. Germline V lookup: CDR1 MNHNS, CDR2 SASEGT. The CDR3 totals 14 residues, both ends included. The chain's CDR3 is CASILESSYNEQFF.

The chain uses TRBV5-6 and TRBJ1-5, with 8 bases identical to TRBD1. Looked up from germline, CDR1 is SGHDT and CDR2 is YYEEEE. CDR3 length equals 16 residues. The V gene end was trimmed by 0 bases and the J gene end by 5 bases; junction bases not matched to a gene: 7. The CDR3, as DNA: TGTGCCAGCAGCTTGGGGACAGGGATAGGGGATCAGCCCCAGCATTTT. Translation gives CASSLGTGIGDQPQHF. The full variable domain, completed using reference TRBV5-6 and TRBJ1-5, is DAGVTQSPTHLIKTRGQQVTLRCSPKSGHDTVSWYQQALGQGPQFIFQYYEEEERQRGNFPDRFSGHQFPNYSSELNVNALLLGDSALYLCASSLGTGIGDQPQHFGDGTRLSIL.

The rearrangement uses TRBV5-6 and TRBJ2-3; D gene ambiguous. This CDR3 has 12 residues. V was clipped by 1 base and J by 3 bases, with 3 bases between them. The germline gives CDR1 SGHDT, CDR2 YYEEEE. CDR3 in amino acids: CASSLPTDTQYF. The CDR3 region has the DNA TGTGCCAGCAGCTTGCCGACAGATACGCAGTATTTT.

The sample holds one count of this clone. The V and J genes are TRBV7-6 and TRBJ1-4; TRBD1 might be the D (5 bases). The CDR3 consists of 14 residues. CDR1 and CDR2 from the germline V gene are SGHVS and FNYEAQ. Deletions cut 5 bases from V and 4 bases from J, with 11 bases between. The CDR3 DNA follows: TGTGCCAGCAGCCCTCTGGGGGTTAATGAAAAACTGTTTTTT. The encoded protein is CASSPLGVNEKLFF. Variable domain in full (rest from reference TRBV7-6 and TRBJ1-4): GAGVSQSPRYKVTKRGQDVALRCDPISGHVSLYWYRQALGQGPEFLTYFNYEAQQDKSGLPNDRFSAERPEGSISTLTIQRTEQRDSAMYRCASSPLGVNEKLFFGSGTQLSVL.

The chain is built from TRBV5-4 and TRBJ1-5; no definite D call. V was trimmed by 3 bases and J by 7 bases, leaving 17 bases between them. The germline CDR1 and CDR2 sequences are SGHNT and YYREEE (reference sequence). This CDR3 comprises 15 residues. CDR3 amino acids: CASSSGPPREQPQHF. The DNA for the CDR3 is TGTGCCAGCAGCTCCGGGCCCCCTCGGGAACAGCCCCAGCATTTT.

The J gene is TRBJ1-6, the V gene TRBV11-2; D unclear. CDR1 and CDR2 from the germline V gene are SGHAT and FQNNGV. The germline V and J ends were trimmed by 5 bases and 7 bases, with 9 bases remaining between them. The CDR3 loop spans 13 amino acids. CDR3 loop: CASSPIRNSPLHF. In nucleotides, the CDR3 is TGTGCCAGCAGCCCAATAAGGAATTCACCCCTCCACTTT.

By sample share, this clone is medium-sized (0.01 to 0.1%). V is TRBV18 and J is TRBJ1-5; D is undetermined. The germline V and J ends were trimmed by 3 bases and 0 bases, with 12 bases remaining between them. The CDR3 runs to 16 residues. The V gene's germline CDR1 is KGHSH and CDR2 LQKENI. CDR3 in amino acids: CASSPTEVVSNQPQHF. As DNA, the CDR3 is TGTGCCAGCTCACCCACAGAGGTGGTTAGCAATCAGCCCCAGCATTTT.

The V and J genes are TRBV18 and TRBJ1-1; TRBD1 agrees at 8 bases. V was clipped by 5 bases and J by 6 bases; unmatched bases: 11. Germline V gene data show CDR1 as KGHSH and CDR2 as LQKENI. The length of the CDR3 is 15 residues. The CDR3 protein is CASSKPTGAFSEAFF. The CDR3 DNA reads as TGTGCCAGCTCAAAACCGACAGGGGCATTCTCTGAAGCTTTCTTT.

J is TRBJ2-3 and V is TRBV11-3; 9 bases match TRBD1. CDR3 size: 18 residues. J lost 1 base, V lost 5 bases, and 13 bases had no gene match. CDR1 and CDR2 from the germline V gene are SGHNT and YENEEA. CDR3 in amino acids: CASSQVKDRGSGTDTQYF. As DNA, the CDR3 is TGTGCCAGCAGCCAGGTCAAGGACAGGGGTTCCGGCACAGATACGCAGTATTTT.

This clone occurred a few times. This chain links TRBV28 with TRBJ1-6; D remains ambiguous. Germline CDR1 and CDR2: MDHEN and SYDVKM. The CDR3 has 13 residues. Trimming took 7 bases from V and 7 from J, leaving 11 bases between them. CDR3 residues: CASTTPGNSPLHF. The CDR3 nucleotides read TGTGCCAGCACCACCCCCGGGAATTCACCCCTCCACTTT.

This clone showed up just once. The V call is TRBV11-3, the J call TRBJ1-1; D is unresolved. The germline V gene encodes CDR1 SGHNT and CDR2 YENEEA. V gave up 5 bases and J gave up 0 bases, with 13 bases separating them. The CDR3 contains 15 residues. The CDR3 nucleotides read TGTGCCAGCAGCCCCTCCATCGGTATGAACACTGAAGCTTTCTTT. Amino acid sequence: CASSPSIGMNTEAFF.

The gene calls are TRBV9 and TRBJ1-2; 9 bases fit TRBD1. Germline V gives CDR1 SGDLS, CDR2 YYNGEE. This CDR3 spans 14 amino acids. V lost 3 bases and J lost 7; bases outside the gene matches: 7. In nucleotides, the CDR3 is TGTGCCAGCAGCGGGGGGACAGGGATCGCTGGCTACACCTTC. Its translation: CASSGGTGIAGYTF.

The DNA for the CDR3 is TGTGCCAGCAGCTGGAGGAATACCTATGGCTACACCTTC. Its translation is CASSWRNTYGYTF. V gene TRBV28 combines with J gene TRBJ1-2; D gene ambiguous. Trimming took 6 bases from V and 4 from J, leaving 12 bases between them. This CDR3 region has 13 residues. Germline-derived CDR1 and CDR2 are MDHEN and SYDVKM.

The chain recombines TRBV7-8 with TRBJ1-1; 7 bases fit TRBD1. From germline, CDR1 is SGHVS and CDR2 FQNEAQ. The CDR3 length is 15 residues. V was clipped by 1 base and J by 6 bases; unmatched bases: 8. CDR3 in DNA: TGTGCCAGCAGCTTAGGGCCAGGGGGGGTACCTGAAGCTTTCTTT. Protein sequence: CASSLGPGGVPEAFF.

The chain is built from TRBV5-6 and TRBJ1-2; tentative D call: TRBD1 (5 bases). CDR1 SGHDT and CDR2 YYEEEE come from the germline V gene. The V and J ends lost 3 bases and 6 bases respectively, with 12 bases between them. The CDR3 is made up of 13 amino acids. CDR3 protein: CASSWGMRDGYTF. CDR3 nucleotide sequence: TGTGCCAGCAGCTGGGGGATGCGAGATGGCTACACCTTC.

The J gene is TRBJ1-2, the V gene TRBV11-2; possibly TRBD1 for D (5 bases). V lost 5 bases to trimming and J lost 4 bases, with 17 bases between them. The CDR3 covers 15 residues. CDR1 and CDR2 (germline): SGHAT, FQNNGV. The CDR3: CASSPRASPAYGYTF. CDR3 in DNA: TGTGCCAGCAGCCCCAGGGCCTCCCCCGCCTATGGCTACACCTTC. Full variable domain (remainder filled in from reference TRBV11-2 and TRBJ1-2): EAGVAQSPRYKIIEKRQSVAFWCNPISGHATLYWYQQILGQGPKLLIQFQNNGVVDDSQLPKDRFSAERLKGVDSTLKIQPAKLEDSAVYLCASSPRASPAYGYTFGSGTRLTVV.